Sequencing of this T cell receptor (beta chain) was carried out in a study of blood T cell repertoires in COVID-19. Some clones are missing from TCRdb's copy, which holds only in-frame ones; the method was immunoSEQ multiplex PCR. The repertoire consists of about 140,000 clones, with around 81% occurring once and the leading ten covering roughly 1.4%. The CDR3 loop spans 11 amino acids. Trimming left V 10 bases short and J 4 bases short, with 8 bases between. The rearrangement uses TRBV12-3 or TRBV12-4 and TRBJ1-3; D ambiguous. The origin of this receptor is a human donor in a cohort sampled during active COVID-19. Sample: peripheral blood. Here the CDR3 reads CATTTGNTIYF. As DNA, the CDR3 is TGTGCCACCACAACGGGAAACACCATATATTTT.